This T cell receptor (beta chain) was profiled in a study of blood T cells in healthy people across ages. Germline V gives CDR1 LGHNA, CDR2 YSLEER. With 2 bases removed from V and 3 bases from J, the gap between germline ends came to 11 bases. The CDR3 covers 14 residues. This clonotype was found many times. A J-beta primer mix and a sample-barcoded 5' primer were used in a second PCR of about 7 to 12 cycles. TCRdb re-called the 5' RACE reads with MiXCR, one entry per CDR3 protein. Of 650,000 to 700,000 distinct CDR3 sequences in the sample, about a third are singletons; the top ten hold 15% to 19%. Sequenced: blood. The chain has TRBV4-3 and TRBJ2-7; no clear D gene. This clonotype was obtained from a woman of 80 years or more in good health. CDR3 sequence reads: CASSQSYTSYEQYF. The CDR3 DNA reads TGCGCCAGCAGCCAATCTTACACGAGCTACGAGCAGTACTTC.